Below are 29 T cell receptor beta chains sequenced from a single sample in a study of blood T cell repertoires in COVID-19. This table comes from immunoSEQ multiplex PCR, and its TCRdb copy is limited to in-frame clones, with some not included. The sample lists 200,000 to 300,000 clones, about nine tenths seen once, with about 0.8% in the top ten. Specimen: peripheral blood. The receptor source for this set is a man aged 25-45 years with COVID-19, enrolled during active disease.

This clone was picked up one time. This chain connects TRBV6-2 or TRBV6-3 to TRBJ1-5, with D perhaps TRBD1 (5 bases). This CDR3 is built from 18 residues. V was pared by 5 bases and J by 11 bases, with 31 bases between. The V gene's germline CDR1 is MNHEY and CDR2 SVGEGT. In nucleotides, the CDR3 is TGTGCCAGCAGTCGGGCCCCGGGGGAAGGAACCTTCTTTCTGGCCCAGCATTTT. Its translation: CASSRAPGEGTFFLAQHF.

The J gene is TRBJ1-2, the V gene TRBV10-2, with 8 bases fitting TRBD1. Unmatched junction bases numbered 8, after V lost 0 bases and J lost 8 bases. Germline-derived CDR1 and CDR2 are WSHSY and SAAADI. CDR3 size: 15 residues. The CDR3 spells CASSESQGVMQGYTF. CDR3 nucleotides: TGCGCCAGCAGTGAGTCACAGGGGGTGATGCAAGGCTACACCTTC.

This chain uses TRBV5-6 with TRBJ1-1; 7 bases match TRBD1. CDR1 and CDR2 (germline): SGHDT, YYEEEE. V gave up 4 bases and J gave up 0 bases; unmatched junction bases: 6. There are 15 residues in the CDR3. CDR3: CASSRGQVMNTEAFF. The CDR3 DNA is TGTGCCAGCAGCCGAGGACAGGTAATGAACACTGAAGCTTTCTTT.

The chain links TRBV6-1 to TRBJ2-2; a weak D match, TRBD1 (5 bases). The CDR3 spans 15 residues. Germline V lookup: CDR1 MNHNS, CDR2 SASEGT. Trimming shortened V by 1 base and J by 6 bases, and 12 bases separated the two germline ends. The CDR3 reads CASSEGVRASGELFF. In DNA, the CDR3 is TGTGCCAGCAGTGAAGGGGTCAGGGCCTCCGGGGAGCTGTTTTTT.

This clone was observed once. This chain connects TRBV28 to TRBJ1-1; the match to TRBD1 covers 7 bases. J gave up 1 base and V 4 bases, and 9 bases lay outside the gene matches. CDR1 is MDHEN and CDR2 is SYDVKM in the germline V gene. CDR3 length: 16 residues. The CDR3 loop reads CASSYRGPMENTEAFF. Here the CDR3 DNA reads TGTGCCAGCAGTTACAGGGGACCCATGGAGAACACTGAAGCTTTCTTT.

This chain joins TRBV2 and TRBJ2-2; TRBD1 matches at 7 bases. The ends lost 8 bases at V and 7 bases at J; junction bases unmatched: 7. The CDR3 contains 13 residues. The germline V gene has CDR1 SNHLY and CDR2 FYNNEI. The CDR3 sequence is CASREQGHGELFF. The CDR3, as DNA: TGTGCCAGCCGAGAACAGGGGCACGGGGAGCTGTTTTTT.

The chain recombines TRBV12-5 with TRBJ1-4; tentative D call: TRBD1 (5 bases). Trimming pared 0 bases from V and 2 bases from J, leaving 10 bases between. Germline CDR1 reads LGHNT; CDR2 reads FRNRAP. CDR3 size: 16 residues. The CDR3 DNA is TGTGCTAGTGGTTTGGTGCCCAGGGCGACTAATGAAAAACTGTTTTTT. Translated, it gives CASGLVPRATNEKLFF. The full variable domain, completed using reference TRBV12-5 and TRBJ1-4, is DARVTQTPRHKVTEMGQEVTMRCQPILGHNTVFWYRQTMMQGLELLAYFRNRAPLDDSGMPKDRFSAEMPDATLATLKIQPSEPRDSAVYFCASGLVPRATNEKLFFGSGTQLSVL.

The chain uses TRBV11-2 and TRBJ1-1, with 8 bases matching TRBD1. Germline CDR1 SGHAT, CDR2 FQNNGV. This CDR3 spans 15 amino acids. Trimming cost V 5 bases and J 3 bases; bases outside gene matches: 8. The CDR3 coding sequence is TGTGCCAGCAGCCAATCGACAGGGGCGGACACTGAAGCTTTCTTT. Translation: CASSQSTGADTEAFF.

The chain recombines TRBV5-4 with TRBJ2-1; the match to TRBD2 covers 8 bases. The CDR3 totals 16 residues. CDR1 is SGHNT and CDR2 is YYREEE in the germline V gene (reference sequence). V lost 0 bases and J lost 3; bases outside the gene matches: 5. The CDR3 protein is CASSLEGTRVYNEQFF. In DNA form, the CDR3 reads TGTGCCAGCAGCTTGGAGGGGACTAGAGTCTACAATGAGCAGTTCTTC.

The genes are TRBV7-7 and TRBJ2-5, with D possibly being TRBD1 (5 bases). V was trimmed by 3 bases and J by 5 bases, leaving 10 bases between them. Germline CDR1 is SSHAT and CDR2 is FNYEAQ (reference sequence). The CDR3 runs 13 residues. DNA of the CDR3: TGTGCCAGCAGCTTTGGCAGGGCCGAGACCCAGTACTTC. Encoded protein: CASSFGRAETQYF.

The chain's CDR3 is CASSYRGDSNQPQHF. The DNA for the CDR3 is TGTGCCAGCAGTTACCGGGGGGATAGCAATCAGCCCCAGCATTTT. This chain links TRBV6-5 with TRBJ1-5; a weak D match, TRBD1 (5 bases). Germline V gives CDR1 MNHEY, CDR2 SVGAGI. The CDR3 is 15 residues long. V lost 2 bases and J 0 bases, leaving 8 bases between the germline ends.

As for this clone: The junction shows a germline mismatch at one end, possibly a read error. V usage is TRBV10-3 and J usage is TRBJ1-1; 7 bases line up with TRBD1. Germline CDR1 ENHRY, CDR2 SYGVKD. This CDR3 spans 14 amino acids. The CDR3 nucleotides are TGTGCCACCAGTCCCGGGACAGAGAACACTGAAGCTTTCTTT. Its translation: CATSPGTENTEAFF.

Only one count was recorded for this clone. The gene calls are TRBV2 and TRBJ2-7; perhaps TRBD2 as D (6 bases). V lost 8 bases, J lost 1 base, and 12 bases lay in between. CDR3 length: 13 amino acids. CDR1 is SNHLY, CDR2 FYNNEI, per germline. This CDR3 is CASLRDFSYEQYF. CDR3 in DNA: TGTGCCAGCCTCCGGGACTTTTCCTACGAGCAGTACTTC.

This chain uses TRBV2 with TRBJ1-5; TRBD1 might be the D (5 bases). V lost 2 bases and J lost 2, with 13 bases in between. The CDR3 has 16 residues. The germline V gene encodes CDR1 SNHLY and CDR2 FYNNEI. CDR3 nucleotide sequence: TGTGCCAGCAGTGAAACCCAGGGAAGGGGCAATCAGCCCCAGCATTTT. It encodes CASSETQGRGNQPQHF.

The rearrangement links TRBV18 to TRBJ1-2; D uncertain. The CDR3 spans 17 residues. V lost 2 bases and J 2 bases, leaving 18 bases between the germline ends. In germline, CDR1 is KGHSH, CDR2 LQKENI. The CDR3 here is CASSPEVSGSYNYGYTF. In nucleotides, the CDR3 is TGTGCCAGCTCACCAGAGGTATCCGGCAGTTACAACTATGGCTACACCTTC.

This clone was recorded only once. This rearrangement joins TRBV5-1 to TRBJ2-1, with a possible D match to TRBD2 (5 bases). Trimming removed 0 bases at V and 1 base at J, with 8 bases between. Germline CDR1 is SGHRS and CDR2 is YFSETQ. CDR3 length equals 15 residues. The CDR3, as DNA: TGCGCCAGCAGCTTGGGGACGGGGTCCTACAATGAGCAGTTCTTC. Translated: CASSLGTGSYNEQFF.

The chain combines TRBV12-3 or TRBV12-4 with TRBJ2-5; unclear D gene. V was clipped by 3 bases and J by 2 bases, with 4 bases between them. The CDR3 covers 12 residues. CDR3 amino acids: CASSFAQETQYF. DNA of the CDR3: TGTGCCAGCAGTTTCGCGCAAGAGACCCAGTACTTC.

This chain connects TRBV19 to TRBJ1-1; a possible D gene is TRBD1 (6 bases). V lost 6 bases to trimming and J lost 1 base, with 12 bases between them. CDR1 LNHDA and CDR2 SQIVND come from the germline V gene (reference sequence). The CDR3 has 14 residues. CDR3 sequence reads: CASRSDRWNTEAFF. For the CDR3, the DNA is TGTGCCAGTAGATCAGACAGGTGGAACACTGAAGCTTTCTTT. The full variable domain, in which reference TRBV19 and TRBJ1-1 provide the parts outside the CDR3, is DGGITQSPKYLFRKEGQNVTLSCEQNLNHDAMYWYRQDPGQGLRLIYYSQIVNDFQKGDIAEGYSVSREKKESFPLTVTSAQKNPTAFYLCASRSDRWNTEAFFGQGTRLTVV.

The chain employs TRBV7-9 and TRBJ2-1; D is undetermined. The CDR3 runs 15 residues. The V gene's germline CDR1 is SEHNR and CDR2 FQNEAQ (reference sequence). Trimming took 3 bases from V and 2 from J, leaving 11 bases between them. For the CDR3, the DNA is TGTGCCAGCAGCTTCAGTCAGATCGCCTACAATGAGCAGTTCTTC. It codes for CASSFSQIAYNEQFF.

About this clone itself: Other DNA sequences in this specimen translate into the identical CDR3. This rearrangement joins TRBV6-2 or TRBV6-3 to TRBJ2-7; possibly TRBD1 for D (6 bases). Germline V gene lookup returns CDR1 MNHEY and CDR2 SVGEGT. Between the trimmed V and J ends, which lost 5 bases and 6 bases, there was a span of 17 bases. This CDR3 is 14 amino acids long. CDR3 loop: CASSLTGTPLEQYF. CDR3 nucleotide sequence: TGTGCCAGCAGTCTGACAGGAACCCCTCTCGAGCAGTACTTC.

The V gene is TRBV25-1, the J gene TRBJ2-1, with D perhaps matching TRBD1 (6 bases). This CDR3 comprises 14 residues. The V gene's germline CDR1 is MGHDK and CDR2 SYGVNS. V lost 3 bases, J lost 7 bases, and 13 bases lay in between. CDR3 amino acids: CASSDGQGRNEQFF. CDR3 DNA: TGTGCCAGCAGTGATGGTCAGGGGCGGAATGAGCAGTTCTTC.

There are a few counts of this clone. The chain links TRBV7-9 to TRBJ1-5; weak D call: TRBD1 (5 bases). This CDR3 region has 16 residues. Germline lookup yields CDR1 SEHNR and CDR2 FQNEAQ (reference sequence). The V end was cut by 5 bases, the J end by 2 bases, with 16 bases between. The CDR3 loop reads CASSVGPGVGNQPQHF. CDR3 DNA: TGTGCCAGCAGCGTGGGACCGGGGGTCGGCAATCAGCCCCAGCATTTT.

This clone was recorded only once. This sequence joins TRBV7-2 and TRBJ1-5; 8 bases are a match to TRBD1. This CDR3 is built from 15 residues. CDR1 SGHTA and CDR2 FQGNSA come from the germline V gene. J gave up 5 bases and V 1 base, and 4 bases lay outside the gene matches. The CDR3 DNA reads as TGTGCCAGCAGCTTAGGGACAGGGCAAGATCAGCCCCAGCATTTT. Its protein product is CASSLGTGQDQPQHF.

The DNA for the CDR3 is TGTGCCAGCAGCCGCGGCAGTTCGGAGCTAAATCAGCCCCAGCATTTT. It codes for CASSRGSSELNQPQHF. The J gene is TRBJ1-5, the V gene TRBV5-6; D unclear. Looked up from germline, CDR1 is SGHDT and CDR2 is YYEEEE. This CDR3 is built from 16 residues. V was pared by 4 bases and J by 4 bases, with 18 bases between.

In its sample, this clone was seen many times. In DNA form, the CDR3 reads TGTGCCAGTAGTACCTCCGCGGTCCCCATCAACACCGGGGAGCTGTTTTTT. This codes for CASSTSAVPINTGELFF. The chain uses TRBV19 and TRBJ2-2, with no clear D. The germline V gene encodes CDR1 LNHDA and CDR2 SQIVND (reference sequence). Trimming pared 4 bases from V and 2 bases from J, leaving 17 bases between. CDR3 size: 17 residues.

This clone was observed once. The rearrangement uses TRBV5-5 and TRBJ1-2; D gene unclear. Germline assignment: CDR1 SGHKS and CDR2 YYEKEE (reference sequence). CDR3 length: 12 residues. The V and J ends lost 6 bases and 9 bases respectively, with 15 bases between them. CDR3 DNA sequence: TGTGCCAGCAATGAAAGAGGGTTGAGCTACACCTTC. Amino acids: CASNERGLSYTF.

This rearrangement joins TRBV18 to TRBJ1-3; 7 bases agree with TRBD1. Per germline, CDR1 KGHSH and CDR2 LQKENI. The CDR3 runs 16 residues. V was clipped by 3 bases and J by 0 bases; unmatched bases: 5. CDR3 residues: CASSPRQGTSGNTIYF. CDR3 coding DNA: TGTGCCAGCTCACCGAGACAGGGAACCTCTGGAAACACCATATATTTT.

The genes are TRBV4-1 and TRBJ2-7; 7 bases are a match to TRBD2. Trimming cost V 1 base and J 3 bases; bases outside gene matches: 12. The CDR3 spans 17 residues. Germline CDR1 MGHRA, CDR2 YSYEKL. The CDR3 loop reads CASSQGWSGVLRYEQYF. In DNA form, the CDR3 reads TGCGCCAGCAGCCAAGGGTGGAGCGGGGTTTTACGCTACGAGCAGTACTTC.

This rearrangement joins TRBV7-9 to TRBJ2-7; no definite D call. CDR3 length: 12 residues. Germline CDR1 is SEHNR and CDR2 is FQNEAQ (reference sequence). V lost 1 base, J lost 5 bases, and 6 bases lay in between. Here the CDR3 reads CASSLDFDEQYF. The CDR3 DNA sequence: TGTGCCAGCAGCTTAGACTTCGACGAGCAGTACTTC.